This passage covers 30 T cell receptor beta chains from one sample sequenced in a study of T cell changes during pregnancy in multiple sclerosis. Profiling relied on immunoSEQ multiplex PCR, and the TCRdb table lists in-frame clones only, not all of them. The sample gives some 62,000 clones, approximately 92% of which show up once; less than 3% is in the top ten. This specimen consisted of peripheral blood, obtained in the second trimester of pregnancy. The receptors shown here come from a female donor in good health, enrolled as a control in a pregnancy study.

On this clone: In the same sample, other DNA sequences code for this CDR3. CDR3 bases: TGTGCCAGCTCACCTAGGGGGGAGACCCAGTACTTC. Translated: CASSPRGETQYF. This sequence joins TRBV18 and TRBJ2-5; D is perhaps TRBD1 (6 bases). The CDR3 totals 12 residues. V lost 3 bases to trimming and J lost 5 bases, with 7 bases between them. Germline CDR1 is KGHSH and CDR2 is LQKENI.

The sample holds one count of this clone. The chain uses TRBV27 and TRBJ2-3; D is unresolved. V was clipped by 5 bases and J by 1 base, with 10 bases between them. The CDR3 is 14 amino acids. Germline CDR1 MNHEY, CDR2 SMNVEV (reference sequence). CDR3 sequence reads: CASSLVPGTDTQYF. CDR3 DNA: TGTGCCAGCAGTCTGGTCCCGGGCACAGATACGCAGTATTTT.

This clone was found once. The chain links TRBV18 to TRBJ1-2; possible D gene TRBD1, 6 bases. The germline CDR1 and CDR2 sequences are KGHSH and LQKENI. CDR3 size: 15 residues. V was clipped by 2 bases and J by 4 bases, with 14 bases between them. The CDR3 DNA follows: TGTGCCAGCTCACCAACAGGGAGTTCAATCTATGGCTACACCTTC. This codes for CASSPTGSSIYGYTF.

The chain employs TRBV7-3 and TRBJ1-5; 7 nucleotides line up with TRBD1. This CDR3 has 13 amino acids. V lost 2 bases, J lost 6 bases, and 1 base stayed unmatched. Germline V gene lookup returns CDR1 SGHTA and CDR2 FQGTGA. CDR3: CASSLQGGQPQHF. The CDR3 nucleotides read TGTGCCAGCAGCTTACAGGGGGGTCAGCCCCAGCATTTT.

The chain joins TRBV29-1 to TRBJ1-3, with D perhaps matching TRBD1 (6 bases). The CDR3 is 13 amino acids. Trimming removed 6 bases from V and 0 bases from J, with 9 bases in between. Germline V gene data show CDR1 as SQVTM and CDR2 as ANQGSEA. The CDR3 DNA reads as TGCAGCGTCTGGACAGACTCTGGAAACACCATATATTTT. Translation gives CSVWTDSGNTIYF. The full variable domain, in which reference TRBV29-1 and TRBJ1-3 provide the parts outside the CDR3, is SAVISQKPSRDICQRGTSLTIQCQVDSQVTMMFWYRQQPGQSLTLIATANQGSEATYESGFVIDKFPISRPNLTFSTLTVSNMSPEDSSIYLCSVWTDSGNTIYFGEGSWLTVV.

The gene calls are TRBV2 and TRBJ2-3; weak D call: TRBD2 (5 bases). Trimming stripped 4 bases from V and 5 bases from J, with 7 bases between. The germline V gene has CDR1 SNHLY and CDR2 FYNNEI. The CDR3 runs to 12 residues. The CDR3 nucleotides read TGTGCCAGCAGTGTCGCGGGAGATACGCAGTATTTT. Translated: CASSVAGDTQYF.

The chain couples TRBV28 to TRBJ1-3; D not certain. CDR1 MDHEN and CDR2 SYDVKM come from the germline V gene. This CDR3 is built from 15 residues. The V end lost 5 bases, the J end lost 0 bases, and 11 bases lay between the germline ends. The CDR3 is CASSQSGISGNTIYF. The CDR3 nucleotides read TGTGCCAGCAGTCAGTCGGGGATCTCTGGAAACACCATATATTTT.

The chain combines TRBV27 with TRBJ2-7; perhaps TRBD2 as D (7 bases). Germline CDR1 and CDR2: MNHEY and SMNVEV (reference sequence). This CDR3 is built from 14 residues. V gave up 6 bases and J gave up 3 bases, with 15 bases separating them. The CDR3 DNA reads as TGTGCCAGCAGGGGGGGGTGGGGGCGCTACGAGCAGTACTTC. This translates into CASRGGWGRYEQYF.

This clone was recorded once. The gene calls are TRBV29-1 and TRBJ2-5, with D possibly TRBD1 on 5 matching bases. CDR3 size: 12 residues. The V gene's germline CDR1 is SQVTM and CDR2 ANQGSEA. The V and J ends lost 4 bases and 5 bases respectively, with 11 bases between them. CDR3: CSVGQIGETQYF. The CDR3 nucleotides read TGCAGCGTTGGACAGATCGGGGAGACCCAGTACTTC.

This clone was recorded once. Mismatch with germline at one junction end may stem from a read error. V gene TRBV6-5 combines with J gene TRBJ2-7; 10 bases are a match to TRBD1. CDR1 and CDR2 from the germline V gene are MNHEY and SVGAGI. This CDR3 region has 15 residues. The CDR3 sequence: CASSHSGTGAGEQYF. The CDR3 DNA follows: TGTGCCAGCAGTCACTCCGGGACAGGGGCAGGGGAGCAGTACTTC.

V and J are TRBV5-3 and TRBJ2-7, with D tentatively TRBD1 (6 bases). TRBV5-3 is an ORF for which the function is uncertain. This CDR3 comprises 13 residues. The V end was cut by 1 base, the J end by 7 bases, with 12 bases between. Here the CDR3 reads CARSLHRAWEQYF. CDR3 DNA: TGTGCCAGAAGCTTGCACAGGGCGTGGGAGCAGTACTTC.

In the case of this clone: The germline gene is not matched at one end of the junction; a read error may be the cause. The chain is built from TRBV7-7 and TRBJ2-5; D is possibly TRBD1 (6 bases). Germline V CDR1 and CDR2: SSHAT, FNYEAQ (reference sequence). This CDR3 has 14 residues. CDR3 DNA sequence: TGTGCTAGCAGCTTATCAGGGGCACAGGAGACCCAGTACTTC. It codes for CASSLSGAQETQYF.

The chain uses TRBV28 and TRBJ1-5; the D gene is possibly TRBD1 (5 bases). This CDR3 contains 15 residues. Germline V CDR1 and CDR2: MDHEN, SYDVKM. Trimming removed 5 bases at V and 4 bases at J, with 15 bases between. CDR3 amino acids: CASSPQGAPNQPQHF. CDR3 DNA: TGTGCCAGCAGTCCTCAAGGGGCCCCTAATCAGCCCCAGCATTTT.

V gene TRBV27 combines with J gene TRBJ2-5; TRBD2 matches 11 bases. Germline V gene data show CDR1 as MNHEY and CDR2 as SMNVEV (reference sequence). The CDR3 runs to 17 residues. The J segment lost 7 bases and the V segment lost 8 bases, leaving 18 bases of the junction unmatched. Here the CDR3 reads CASADEDTLAGDGTQYF. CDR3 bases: TGTGCCAGCGCCGACGAAGACACACTAGCGGGAGATGGGACCCAGTACTTC.

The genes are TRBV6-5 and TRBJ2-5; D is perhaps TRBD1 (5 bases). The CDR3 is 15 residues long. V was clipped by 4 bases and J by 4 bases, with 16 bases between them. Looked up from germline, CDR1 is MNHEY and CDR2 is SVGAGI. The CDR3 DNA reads TGTGCCAGCAGTTCAGCAGGGTCAGCCCGAGAGACCCAGTACTTC. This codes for CASSSAGSARETQYF.

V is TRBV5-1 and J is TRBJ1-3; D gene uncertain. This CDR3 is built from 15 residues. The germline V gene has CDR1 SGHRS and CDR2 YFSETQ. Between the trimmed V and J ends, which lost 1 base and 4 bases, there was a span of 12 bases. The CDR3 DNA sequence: TGCGCCAGCAGCTTGAATCCGTTAGAAGGAAACACCATATATTTT. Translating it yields CASSLNPLEGNTIYF.

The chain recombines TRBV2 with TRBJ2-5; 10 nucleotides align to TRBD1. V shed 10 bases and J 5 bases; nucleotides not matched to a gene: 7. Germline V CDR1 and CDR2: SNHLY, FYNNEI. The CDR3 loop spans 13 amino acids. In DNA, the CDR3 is TGTGCCACAGGCCAGGGACAGGGGGAGACCCAGTACTTC. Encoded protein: CATGQGQGETQYF.

In DNA form, the CDR3 reads TGCGCCAGCAGCTTGTTGTCCAGCGGGGGGACTAGTGAGCAGTTCTTC. Protein: CASSLLSSGGTSEQFF. The rearrangement joins TRBV5-1 to TRBJ2-1, with 9 bases matching TRBD2. There are 16 residues in the CDR3. Germline V gives CDR1 SGHRS, CDR2 YFSETQ. Trimming took 1 base from V and 9 from J; bases not matched to a gene: 11.

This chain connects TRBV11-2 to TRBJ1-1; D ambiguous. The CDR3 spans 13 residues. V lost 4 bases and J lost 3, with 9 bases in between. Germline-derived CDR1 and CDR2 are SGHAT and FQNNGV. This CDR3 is CASSSYEDTEAFF. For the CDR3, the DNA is TGTGCCAGCAGCTCATACGAGGACACTGAAGCTTTCTTT.

CDR3 nucleotides: TGTGCCAGCAGCTCGTCGGGACTAGCGGGAAAAGAGACCCAGTACTTC. This sequence encodes CASSSSGLAGKETQYF. The rearrangement links TRBV7-9 to TRBJ2-5, with TRBD2 matching 13 bases. This CDR3 contains 16 residues. Germline trimming cut 4 bases from V and 3 bases from J; bases unmatched to any gene: 5. Germline V gene lookup returns CDR1 SEHNR and CDR2 FQNEAQ (reference sequence). Full variable domain (rest looked up from reference TRBV7-9 and TRBJ2-5): DTGVSQNPRHKITKRGQNVTFRCDPISEHNRLYWYRQTLGQGPEFLTYFQNEAQLEKSRLLSDRFSAERPKGSFSTLEIQRTEQGDSAMYLCASSSSGLAGKETQYFGPGTRLLVL.

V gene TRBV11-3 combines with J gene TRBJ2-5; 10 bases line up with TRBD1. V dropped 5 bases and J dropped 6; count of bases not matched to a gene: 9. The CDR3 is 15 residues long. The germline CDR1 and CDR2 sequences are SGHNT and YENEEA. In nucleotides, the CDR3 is TGTGCCAGCAGCCCAGGGACAGGGGCTTCTCAGACCCAGTACTTC. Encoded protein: CASSPGTGASQTQYF.

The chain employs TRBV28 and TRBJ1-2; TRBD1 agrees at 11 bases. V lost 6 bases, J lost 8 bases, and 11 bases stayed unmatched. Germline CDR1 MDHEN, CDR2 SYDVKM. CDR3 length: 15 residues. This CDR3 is CASSLSDRGPRGYTF. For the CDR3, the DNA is TGTGCCAGCAGCCTCTCGGACAGGGGGCCTAGGGGCTACACCTTC.

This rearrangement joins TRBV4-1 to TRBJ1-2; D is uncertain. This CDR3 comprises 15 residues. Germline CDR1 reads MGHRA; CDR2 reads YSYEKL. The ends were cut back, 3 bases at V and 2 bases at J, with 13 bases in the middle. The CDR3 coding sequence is TGCGCCAGCAGCCAGCTCCCGGGAGCCAACTATGGCTACACCTTC. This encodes CASSQLPGANYGYTF.

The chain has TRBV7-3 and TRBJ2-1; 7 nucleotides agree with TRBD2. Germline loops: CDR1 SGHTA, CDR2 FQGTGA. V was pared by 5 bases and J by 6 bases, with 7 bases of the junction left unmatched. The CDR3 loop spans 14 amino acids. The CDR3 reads CASSPTSDINEQFF. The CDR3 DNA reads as TGTGCCAGCAGCCCAACTAGCGATATCAATGAGCAGTTCTTC.

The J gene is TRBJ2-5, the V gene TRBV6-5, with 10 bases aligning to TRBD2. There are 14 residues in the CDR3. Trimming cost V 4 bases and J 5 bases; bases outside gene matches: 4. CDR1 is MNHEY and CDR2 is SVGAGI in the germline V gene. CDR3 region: CASSSGTSAETQYF. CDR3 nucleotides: TGTGCCAGCAGTTCCGGGACTAGCGCGGAGACCCAGTACTTC.

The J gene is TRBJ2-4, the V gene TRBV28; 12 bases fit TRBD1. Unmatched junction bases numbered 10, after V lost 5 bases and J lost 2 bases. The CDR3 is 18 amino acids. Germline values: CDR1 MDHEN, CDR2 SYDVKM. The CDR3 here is CASSPPGQGATPKNIQYF. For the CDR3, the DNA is TGTGCCAGCAGTCCTCCGGGACAGGGGGCGACACCCAAAAACATTCAGTACTTC.

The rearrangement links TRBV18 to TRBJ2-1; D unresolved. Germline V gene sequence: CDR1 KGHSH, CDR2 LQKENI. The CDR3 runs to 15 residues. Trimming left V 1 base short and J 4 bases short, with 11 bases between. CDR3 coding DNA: TGTGCCAGCTCACCACGGGCCACCCCATACAATGAGCAGTTCTTC. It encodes CASSPRATPYNEQFF.

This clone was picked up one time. The CDR3 reads CAWSRGPVPQNTIYF. CDR3 DNA sequence: TGTGCCTGGAGCAGGGGGCCCGTTCCGCAAAACACCATATATTTT. This chain uses TRBV30 with TRBJ1-3, with 8 bases aligning to TRBD1. The germline CDR1 and CDR2 sequences are GTSNPN and SVGIG (reference sequence). The CDR3 extends over 15 amino acids. The ends lost 3 bases at V and 6 bases at J; junction bases unmatched: 10.

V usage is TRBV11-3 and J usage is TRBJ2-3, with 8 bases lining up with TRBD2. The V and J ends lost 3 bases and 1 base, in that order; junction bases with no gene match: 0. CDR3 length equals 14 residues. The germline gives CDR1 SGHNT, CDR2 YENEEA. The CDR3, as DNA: TGTGCCAGCAGCTTGACTAGCGGCACAGATACGCAGTATTTT. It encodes CASSLTSGTDTQYF.

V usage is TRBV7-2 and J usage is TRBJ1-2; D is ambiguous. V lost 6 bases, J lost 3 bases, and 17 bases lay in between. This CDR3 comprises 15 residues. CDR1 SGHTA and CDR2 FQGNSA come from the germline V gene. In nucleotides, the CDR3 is TGTGCCAGCAGTTTCACAGCTACTCCCGACTATGGCTACACCTTC. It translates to CASSFTATPDYGYTF. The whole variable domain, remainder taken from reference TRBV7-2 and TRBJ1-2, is GAGVSQSPSNKVTEKGKDVELRCDPISGHTALYWYRQSLGQGLEFLIYFQGNSAPDKSGLPSDRFSAERTGGSVSTLTIQRTQQEDSAVYLCASSFTATPDYGYTFGSGTRLTVV.